Shown below are 27 T cell receptor beta chains from a single sample sequenced in a study of glioma-infiltrating T cells. TCR alpha and beta CDR3 regions were amplified from RNA using iRepertoire nested multiplex PCR. TCRdb fed the multiplex PCR reads into MiXCR, producing one record per CDR3 protein. This table holds about 89,000 distinct CDR3 sequences, about 25% found once. Sequences were obtained from glioma tissue, nonneoplastic brain tissue, or PBMCs (not recorded which). Receptors were obtained from a human donor with low-grade glioma or glioblastoma, undergoing nonglioma brain surgery, or in good health (not recorded which).

This sequence joins TRBV29-1 and TRBJ2-1; D is ambiguous. Per germline, CDR1 SQVTM and CDR2 ANQGSEA. This CDR3 has 12 amino acids. Trimming stripped 4 bases from V and 6 bases from J, with 10 bases between. The CDR3 loop is CSVVSSSNEQFF. The CDR3 bases are TGCAGCGTTGTCTCTAGTTCCAATGAGCAGTTCTTC.

Concerning this clonotype: This sequence may be a read error, since a much larger clone differs from it by one base. The V and J genes are TRBV12-3 or TRBV12-4 and TRBJ2-3; a weak D match, TRBD1 (5 bases). The V end lost 5 bases, the J end lost 0 bases, and 12 bases lay between the germline ends. The CDR3 spans 15 residues. CDR3 bases: TGTGCCAGCAGTGTGGACACAGTTAGCACAGATACGCAGTATTTT. The encoded protein is CASSVDTVSTDTQYF.

Notes on this clonotype: One end of the junction fails to match germline, which may point to a read error. V and J are TRBV6-1 and TRBJ2-1; D is unclear. The CDR3 length is 14 residues. Per germline, CDR1 MNHNS and CDR2 SASEGT. The CDR3 region is CASSEWAARSPLHF. DNA of the CDR3: TGTGCCAGCAGTGAGTGGGCAGCTCGTTCACCCCTCCACTTC.

This clonotype was seen repeatedly, ten times or more. V and J are TRBV19 and TRBJ2-2; no clear D. CDR1 LNHDA and CDR2 SQIVND come from the germline V gene (reference sequence). Trimming removed 6 bases at V and 4 bases at J, with 12 bases between. This CDR3 is 14 amino acids long. The CDR3 is CASRTWTTTGELFF. Written as DNA, the CDR3 is TGTGCCAGTAGAACCTGGACGACCACCGGGGAGCTGTTTTTT.

This rearrangement joins TRBV11-2 to TRBJ1-1, with TRBD1 identical over 8 bases. There are 14 residues in the CDR3. Per the germline V gene, CDR1 is SGHAT and CDR2 is FQNNGV. J gave up 9 bases and V 3 bases, and 9 bases lay outside the gene matches. CDR3 in DNA: TGTGCCAGCAGCTTCCCAGGGGGCGTCGTTAAAGCTTTCTTT. The encoded protein is CASSFPGGVVKAFF.

The chain recombines TRBV20-1 with TRBJ2-7, with TRBD2 identical over 8 bases. Germline loops: CDR1 DFQATT, CDR2 SNEGSKA (reference sequence). The V segment lost 0 bases and the J segment 4 bases; nucleotides outside the gene matches: 8. The CDR3 consists of 15 residues. The CDR3 DNA follows: TGCAGTGCTAGAGATAGCGGCGGGAGGCGATACGAGCAGTACTTC. Its translation: CSARDSGGRRYEQYF.

This clonotype appeared many times. The chain carries TRBV6-6 and TRBJ1-4; perhaps TRBD1 as D (5 bases). Germline V gene lookup returns CDR1 MNHNY and CDR2 SVGAGI (reference sequence). The V end lost 2 bases, the J end lost 6 bases, and 10 bases lay between the germline ends. The CDR3 totals 14 residues. This chain's CDR3 is CASSYTTGDEKLFF. As DNA, the CDR3 is TGTGCCAGCAGTTACACAACAGGAGATGAAAAACTGTTTTTT.

This clonotype was recorded many times. The chain joins TRBV5-1 to TRBJ2-7; no clear D. Per the germline V gene, CDR1 is SGHRS and CDR2 is YFSETQ. The CDR3 spans 13 residues. V was cut by 2 bases and J by 0 bases, with 6 bases left in between. The CDR3 sequence is CASSFASSYEQYF. CDR3 DNA sequence: TGCGCCAGCAGCTTCGCCAGCTCCTACGAGCAGTACTTC. Supplemented by reference TRBV5-1 and TRBJ2-7, the full variable domain reads KAGVTQTPRYLIKTRGQQVTLSCSPISGHRSVSWYQQTPGQGLQFLFEYFSETQRNKGNFPGRFSGRQFSNSRSEMNVSTLELGDSALYLCASSFASSYEQYFGPGTRLTVT.

At least ten counts were recorded for this clonotype. The chain has TRBV4-2 and TRBJ2-1; D might be TRBD1 (6 bases). With 5 bases removed from V and 5 bases from J, the gap between germline ends came to 16 bases. CDR1 and CDR2 (germline): LGHNA, YNFKEQ. This CDR3 comprises 15 residues. CDR3 nucleotide sequence: TGTGCCAGCAGCACTTCAGGCAGGGGCAACAATGAGCAGTTCTTC. Its protein is CASSTSGRGNNEQFF.

The gene calls are TRBV20-1 and TRBJ1-1; perhaps TRBD1 as D (6 bases). The germline V and J ends were trimmed by 5 bases and 4 bases, with 11 bases remaining between them. The germline V gene has CDR1 DFQATT and CDR2 SNEGSKA (reference sequence). This CDR3 spans 12 amino acids. The CDR3 region is CSAGYRATEAFF. CDR3 bases: TGCAGTGCTGGGTACAGGGCCACTGAAGCTTTCTTT.

Many counts were recorded for this clonotype. The rearrangement links TRBV10-1 to TRBJ2-3, with D unclear. The CDR3 extends over 18 amino acids. The germline V gene has CDR1 WNHNN and CDR2 SYGVQD (reference sequence). The V end lost 5 bases, the J end lost 1 base, and 22 bases lay between the germline ends. The CDR3 nucleotides read TGCGCCAGCAGTCCCACCTATCCTATCACCAAGGGCACAGATACGCAGTATTTT. It yields the protein CASSPTYPITKGTDTQYF.

Many counts were recorded for this clonotype. The chain carries TRBV6-1 and TRBJ2-1, with a tentative D call TRBD1 (5 bases). Trimming stripped 8 bases from V and 8 bases from J, with 10 bases between. Germline values: CDR1 MNHNS, CDR2 SASEGT. The CDR3 is made up of 11 amino acids. For the CDR3, the DNA is TGTGCCAGCTCCTTAGGGGATGAGCAGTTCTTC. Residues: CASSLGDEQFF.

The chain joins TRBV6-2 or TRBV6-3 to TRBJ1-2, with D maybe TRBD1 (6 bases). CDR3 length: 14 amino acids. Per the germline V gene, CDR1 is MNHEY and CDR2 is SVGEGT. V shed 6 bases and J shed 6 bases, with 17 bases lying between them. CDR3 region: CASRSSGTIDGYTF. DNA of the CDR3: TGTGCCAGCAGATCCTCCGGGACAATCGATGGCTACACCTTC.

On this clonotype itself: A much larger clonotype is one base distant, so this may be a read error. The chain couples TRBV7-6 to TRBJ1-5; maybe TRBD1 (5 bases). Germline CDR1 reads SGHVS; CDR2 reads FNYEAQ. This CDR3 spans 14 amino acids. For the CDR3, the DNA is TGTGCCGGCAGCTTCGGGGGGAGGGGTCAGCCCCAGCATTTT. This codes for CAGSFGGRGQPQHF.

As to this clonotype: Possible read error: a much larger clone is one base away. The V gene is TRBV24-1, the J gene TRBJ2-1, with D maybe TRBD1 (5 bases). Per the germline V gene, CDR1 is KGHDR and CDR2 is SFDVKD. CDR3 size: 15 residues. The CDR3 region is CATSDPRTKKDERFF. CDR3 nucleotide sequence: TGTGCCACCAGTGATCCGAGGACAAAGAAAGATGAGCGGTTCTTC.

This clonotype was found many times. The chain is built from TRBV12-3 or TRBV12-4 and TRBJ2-5; 7 positions agree with TRBD2. The CDR3 covers 14 residues. J gave up 5 bases and V 2 bases, and 5 bases lay outside the gene matches. The CDR3 region is CASSLSTSRETQYF. CDR3 nucleotide sequence: TGTGCCAGCAGTTTATCGACTAGCCGGGAGACCCAGTACTTC.

This clonotype was detected ten times or more. The V gene is TRBV12-3 or TRBV12-4, the J gene TRBJ1-5; possible D gene TRBD1, 5 bases. V dropped 3 bases and J dropped 0 bases, with 9 bases sitting between them. This CDR3 is 15 amino acids long. In DNA form, the CDR3 reads TGTGCCAGCAGTTTCGGGACGGTTAGCAATCAGCCCCAGCATTTT. Protein: CASSFGTVSNQPQHF.

This clonotype has at least ten counts. The chain has TRBV2 and TRBJ2-5, with unresolved D. V lost 8 bases to trimming and J lost 1 base, with 11 bases between them. The CDR3 consists of 13 residues. CDR1 is SNHLY, CDR2 FYNNEI, per germline. CDR3 DNA sequence: TGTGCCAGCTTGTATGCAGCCCAAGAGACCCAGTACTTC. Translating gives CASLYAAQETQYF.

This clonotype was picked up a small number of times. The chain employs TRBV5-6 and TRBJ2-3; D is ambiguous. The germline gives CDR1 SGHDT, CDR2 YYEEEE. V lost 2 bases to trimming and J lost 2 bases, with 12 bases between them. The CDR3 runs to 15 residues. This chain's CDR3 is CASSFGQLNTDTQYF. DNA of the CDR3: TGTGCCAGCAGCTTTGGCCAGCTTAACACAGATACGCAGTATTTT.

The genes are TRBV6-1 and TRBJ1-2; TRBD1 matches 9 bases. Germline CDR1 and CDR2: MNHNS and SASEGT. Trimming at V came to 7 bases and at J to 0 bases, leaving 6 bases not matched to a gene. The CDR3 is made up of 15 amino acids. CDR3: CASTKQGASNYGYTF. The CDR3 nucleotides are TGTGCCAGCACGAAACAGGGGGCGTCTAACTATGGCTACACCTTC.

This clonotype was counted between two and nine times. V gene TRBV29-1 combines with J gene TRBJ2-6; D is possibly TRBD1 (6 bases). V lost 5 bases to trimming and J lost 0 bases, with 11 bases between them. There are 15 residues in the CDR3. Per the germline V gene, CDR1 is SQVTM and CDR2 is ANQGSEA. The CDR3 DNA reads TGCAGCGTTCAAGGGGGAGTCTCTGGGGCCAACGTCCTGACTTTC. Protein product: CSVQGGVSGANVLTF. The complete variable domain, with remaining parts taken from reference TRBV29-1 and TRBJ2-6, reads SAVISQKPSRDICQRGTSLTIQCQVDSQVTMMFWYRQQPGQSLTLIATANQGSEATYESGFVIDKFPISRPNLTFSTLTVSNMSPEDSSIYLCSVQGGVSGANVLTFGAGSRLTVL.

This clonotype was counted ten times or more. The chain joins TRBV6-1 to TRBJ2-7; TRBD1 is a possible D gene (6 bases). Trimming left V 8 bases short and J 3 bases short, with 14 bases between. This CDR3 comprises 13 residues. Germline V lookup: CDR1 MNHNS, CDR2 SASEGT. CDR3 amino acids: CASGARGIYEQYF. The CDR3 DNA follows: TGTGCCAGCGGGGCCAGGGGTATCTACGAGCAGTACTTC.

The chain has TRBV29-1 and TRBJ2-2; a weak D match, TRBD2 (6 bases). This CDR3 region has 13 residues. Trimming removed 7 bases from V and 4 bases from J, with 13 bases in between. CDR1 and CDR2 from the germline V gene are SQVTM and ANQGSEA. CDR3 coding DNA: TGCAGCGCTTGGGGGGAGAGCACCGGGGAGCTGTTTTTT. Protein sequence: CSAWGESTGELFF.

This clonotype was observed many times. The chain has TRBV18 and TRBJ2-5, with D unclear. Germline lookup yields CDR1 KGHSH and CDR2 LQKENI. V dropped 2 bases and J dropped 2 bases, with 9 bases sitting between them. The CDR3 spans 14 residues. The CDR3 protein is CASSPSYTQETQYF. The CDR3 DNA sequence: TGTGCCAGCTCACCATCTTACACTCAAGAGACCCAGTACTTC.

The J gene is TRBJ1-1, the V gene TRBV29-1; 7 nucleotides match TRBD1. The CDR3 extends over 14 amino acids. V shed 7 bases, J shed 1 base, and the junction held 9 bases outside the gene matches. CDR1 and CDR2 (germline): SQVTM, ANQGSEA. CDR3 protein: CSAGGQPGNTEAFF. The DNA for the CDR3 is TGCAGCGCTGGGGGACAGCCTGGGAACACTGAAGCTTTCTTT.

This clonotype has at least ten counts. The V gene is TRBV6-5, the J gene TRBJ2-5, with TRBD2 identical over 8 bases. CDR1 and CDR2 (germline): MNHEY, SVGAGI. Trimming cost V 0 bases and J 9 bases; bases outside gene matches: 12. This CDR3 has 16 residues. DNA of the CDR3: TGTGCCAGCAGTTACTCCGCACTAGCGGACTGGGCGGCCCAGTACTTC. Protein product: CASSYSALADWAAQYF.

This clonotype was recorded at least ten times. This rearrangement joins TRBV18 to TRBJ1-5; 7 nucleotides line up with TRBD1. CDR1 is KGHSH, CDR2 LQKENI, per germline. This CDR3 contains 14 residues. V dropped 8 bases and J dropped 2; count of bases not matched to a gene: 6. CDR3 DNA: TGTGCCAGCGGCAACAGGGGCGGCAATCAGCCCCAGCATTTT. It codes for CASGNRGGNQPQHF.